This record looks at one TCR beta chain sequence and its context. The antigen is unknown. Germline CDR1 reads SEHNR; CDR2 reads FQNEAQ (reference sequence). Deletions cut 5 bases from V and 7 bases from J, with 15 bases between. CDR3 length: 13 residues. This record comes from a study of CD8+ T cells in alopecia areata. Study conclusions and caveats: Unlike in mice, where it was clearer, TCR sharing across patients was less clear, possibly HLA-related. Lesional scalp, especially alopecia totalis/universalis, showed higher clonality than normal scalp.

Treatment indicated: oral pan-JAK inhibitor, 5-10 mg twice daily. Punch biopsies of lesional scalp, plus peripheral blood, were taken from alopecia areata patients. A FACSAria was used to sort CD4+ and CD8+ T cells. These cells came from PBMCs. It was cDNA, reverse transcribed from extracted RNA, that served as the sequencing template. Libraries were prepared by immunoSEQ multiplex PCR; TCRdb keeps only in-frame clonotypes and omits some of them. The repertoire holds 130,000 to 150,000 clones, with 75% to 85% as singletons. The sequence was collected from a human donor with alopecia areata. The specimen comprised CD8+ T cells sorted from blood, sampled at week 4, from a patient treated with tofacitinib. The chain combines TRBV7-9 with TRBJ2-7; no clear D gene. DNA of the CDR3: TGTGCCAGCAGCCTAAACCTAGGATTGGAGCAGTACTTC. Protein sequence: CASSLNLGLEQYF.